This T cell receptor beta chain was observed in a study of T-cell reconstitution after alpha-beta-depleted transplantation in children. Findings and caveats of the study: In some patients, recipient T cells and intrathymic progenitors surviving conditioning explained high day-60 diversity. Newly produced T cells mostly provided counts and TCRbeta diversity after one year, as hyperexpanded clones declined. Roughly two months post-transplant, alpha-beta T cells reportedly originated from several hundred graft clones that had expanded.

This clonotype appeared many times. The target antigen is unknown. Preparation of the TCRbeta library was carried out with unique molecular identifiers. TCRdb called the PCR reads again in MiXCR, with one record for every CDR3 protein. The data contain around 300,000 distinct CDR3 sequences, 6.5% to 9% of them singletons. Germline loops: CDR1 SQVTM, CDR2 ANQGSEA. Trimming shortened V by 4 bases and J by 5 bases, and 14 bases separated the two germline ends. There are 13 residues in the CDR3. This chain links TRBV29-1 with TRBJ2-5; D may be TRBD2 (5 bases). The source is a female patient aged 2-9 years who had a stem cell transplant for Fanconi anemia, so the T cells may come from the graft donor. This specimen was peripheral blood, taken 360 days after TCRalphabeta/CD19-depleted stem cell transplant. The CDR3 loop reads CSVGRGPWETQYF. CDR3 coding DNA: TGCAGCGTTGGAAGAGGGCCTTGGGAGACCCAGTACTTC. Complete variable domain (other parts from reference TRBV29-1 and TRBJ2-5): SAVISQKPSRDICQRGTSLTIQCQVDSQVTMMFWYRQQPGQSLTLIATANQGSEATYESGFVIDKFPISRPNLTFSTLTVSNMSPEDSSIYLCSVGRGPWETQYFGPGTRLLVL.